These 19 T cell receptor beta chains were all obtained from the same sample, sequenced in a study of long-term antiretroviral therapy in people with HIV. Samples were assayed with immunoSEQ v3.0 at survey level. TCRdb's table, derived via immunoSEQ multiplex PCR, lists solely in-frame clones and lacks some. The data hold 30,000 to 40,000 clones, with approximately 74% observed a single time. The sequencing used unsorted PBMCs, collected 3 years after starting antiretroviral therapy. These TCRs come from a middle-aged man with HIV.

This clone has just a few counts. V usage is TRBV7-6 and J usage is TRBJ1-5; TRBD1 might be the D (6 bases). CDR3 length equals 17 residues. Trimming cost V 5 bases and J 0 bases, with 17 bases left between them. Germline values: CDR1 SGHVS, CDR2 FNYEAQ. The CDR3 spells CASSHRAGPYSNQPQHF. As DNA, the CDR3 is TGTGCCAGCAGCCACAGGGCGGGGCCATATAGCAATCAGCCCCAGCATTTT.

The chain uses TRBV7-8 and TRBJ2-7; TRBD2 might be the D (5 bases). The germline CDR1 and CDR2 sequences are SGHVS and FQNEAQ. Trimming took 5 bases from V and 9 from J, leaving 14 bases between them. This CDR3 comprises 12 residues. The CDR3 spells CASSPVSAGQYF. For the CDR3, the DNA is TGTGCCAGCAGCCCAGTCAGCGCGGGGCAGTACTTC.

The chain has TRBV7-9 and TRBJ2-5, with TRBD1 as a possible D gene (5 bases). Germline V gene data show CDR1 as SEHNR and CDR2 as FQNEAQ (reference sequence). Trimming took 1 base from V and 2 from J, leaving 8 bases between them. The CDR3 is 14 residues long. CDR3 in amino acids: CASSLGGVQETQYF. In DNA form, the CDR3 reads TGTGCCAGCAGCTTAGGGGGCGTACAAGAGACCCAGTACTTC.

This chain links TRBV6-6 with TRBJ1-3; 7 nucleotides match TRBD1. Looked up from germline, CDR1 is MNHNY and CDR2 is SVGAGI (reference sequence). The CDR3 consists of 15 residues. V dropped 5 bases and J dropped 4; count of bases not matched to a gene: 8. The CDR3 loop is CASSPRQGGGNTIYF. CDR3 DNA sequence: TGTGCCAGCAGTCCCCGACAGGGCGGGGGAAACACCATATATTTT.

The V call is TRBV5-4, the J call TRBJ1-2, with D hard to call. The CDR3 contains 15 residues. Germline CDR1 and CDR2: SGHNT and YYREEE (reference sequence). Trimming removed 0 bases from V and 8 bases from J, with 17 bases in between. Here the CDR3 DNA reads TGTGCCAGCAGCTTGGATAGATGGGGTTATGACGGCTACACCTTC. Its protein product is CASSLDRWGYDGYTF. The whole variable domain, remainder taken from reference TRBV5-4 and TRBJ1-2, is ETGVTQSPTHLIKTRGQQVTLRCSSQSGHNTVSWYQQALGQGPQFIFQYYREEENGRGNFPPRFSGLQFPNYSSELNVNALELDDSALYLCASSLDRWGYDGYTFGSGTRLTVV.

The chain couples TRBV6-5 to TRBJ1-5; D uncertain. The CDR3 is 13 amino acids. Trimming removed 2 bases from V and 5 bases from J, with 7 bases in between. Per germline, CDR1 MNHEY and CDR2 SVGAGI. In nucleotides, the CDR3 is TGTGCCAGCAGTTACAGTATTTATCAGCCCCAGCATTTT. Its protein product is CASSYSIYQPQHF.

The V and J genes are TRBV7-6 and TRBJ1-3; no firm D call. The CDR3 is 14 residues long. Germline V gene data show CDR1 as SGHVS and CDR2 as FNYEAQ. V shed 2 bases and J shed 0 bases, with 5 bases lying between them. DNA of the CDR3: TGTGCCAGCAGCTTATTAGTCTCTGGAAACACCATATATTTT. Its translation: CASSLLVSGNTIYF.

The chain carries TRBV18 and TRBJ1-3; D perhaps matches TRBD1 (5 bases). Germline values: CDR1 KGHSH, CDR2 LQKENI. V lost 3 bases to trimming and J lost 0 bases, with 18 bases between them. The CDR3 spans 18 residues. The CDR3 bases are TGTGCCAGCTCACCTGCGAGCGGAGCAGGGACCTCTGGAAACACCATATATTTT. The encoded protein is CASSPASGAGTSGNTIYF.

The gene calls are TRBV7-9 and TRBJ1-2; D is undetermined. Germline-derived CDR1 and CDR2 are SEHNR and FQNEAQ (reference sequence). The CDR3 sequence is 14 residues long. Trimming left V 5 bases short and J 6 bases short, with 16 bases between. The CDR3 DNA reads TGTGCCAGCAGCCAGGATCTGGTTGTAGATGGCTACACCTTC. Amino acid sequence: CASSQDLVVDGYTF.

This chain joins TRBV9 and TRBJ2-5, with D possibly called TRBD1 or TRBD2 (5 bases each). Trimming removed 3 bases at V and 3 bases at J, with 15 bases between. CDR1 is SGDLS, CDR2 YYNGEE, per germline. This CDR3 is built from 15 residues. CDR3 coding DNA: TGTGCCAGCAGCGCTTCCGGGACGTATGAAGAGACCCAGTACTTC. This gives the protein CASSASGTYEETQYF.

The chain employs TRBV2 and TRBJ2-1; D is unclear. Germline V gene data show CDR1 as SNHLY and CDR2 as FYNNEI. The CDR3 has 15 residues. With 6 bases removed from V and 5 bases from J, the gap between germline ends came to 17 bases. The CDR3 region has the DNA TGTGCCAGCAGCATACAACGGGCCGGTAACAATGAGCAGTTCTTC. Translating it yields CASSIQRAGNNEQFF.

V and J are TRBV19 and TRBJ2-7, with TRBD1 matching over 7 bases. V lost 4 bases and J lost 7; bases outside the gene matches: 7. This CDR3 region has 13 residues. Germline loops: CDR1 LNHDA, CDR2 SQIVND (reference sequence). This chain's CDR3 is CASSNKGAGEQYF. In DNA, the CDR3 is TGTGCCAGTAGTAACAAGGGGGCTGGGGAGCAGTACTTC.

The chain links TRBV28 to TRBJ2-7; TRBD1 might be the D (6 bases). Germline V lookup: CDR1 MDHEN, CDR2 SYDVKM. The length of the CDR3 is 12 residues. Trimming took 6 bases from V and 2 from J, leaving 8 bases between them. The CDR3 bases are TGTGCCAGCAGCGACAGGCCCTACGAGCAGTACTTC. Translating gives CASSDRPYEQYF.

This clone was observed once. The chain employs TRBV27 and TRBJ2-5, with a tentative D call TRBD1 (7 bases). CDR3 length: 15 residues. Germline V CDR1 and CDR2: MNHEY, SMNVEV (reference sequence). Between the trimmed V and J ends, which lost 6 bases and 5 bases, there was a span of 19 bases. The CDR3 nucleotides are TGTGCCAGCAGCGATGGGGGGTCCAGGGGGGAGACCCAGTACTTC. It yields the protein CASSDGGSRGETQYF.

The chain employs TRBV4-3 and TRBJ2-7; 8 bases agree with TRBD2. The CDR3 totals 17 residues. Per germline, CDR1 LGHNA and CDR2 YSLEER. Losses at the gene ends were 0 bases for V and 1 base for J; bases not matched to a gene: 8. This chain's CDR3 is CASSQDLKRGRSYEQYF. DNA for the CDR3: TGCGCCAGCAGCCAAGATTTGAAGCGGGGGCGTTCCTACGAGCAGTACTTC.

This chain joins TRBV7-9 and TRBJ2-2; D might be TRBD2 (5 bases). Germline values: CDR1 SEHNR, CDR2 FQNEAQ (reference sequence). The CDR3 has 14 residues. The germline V and J ends were trimmed by 0 bases and 8 bases, with 10 bases remaining between them. Written as DNA, the CDR3 is TGTGCCAGCAGCTTAGCGGCCAGCGGTGGGGAGCTGTTTTTT. Translation gives CASSLAASGGELFF.

This clone was counted a few times. This chain links TRBV28 with TRBJ2-7; 10 bases match TRBD2. Germline assignment: CDR1 MDHEN and CDR2 SYDVKM. Unmatched junction bases numbered 8, after V lost 5 bases and J lost 4 bases. The CDR3 is made up of 15 amino acids. Here the CDR3 DNA reads TGTGCCAGCAGTAAATACTCGACTAGCGGGTACGAGCAGTACTTC. Amino acid sequence: CASSKYSTSGYEQYF. The full variable domain, in which reference TRBV28 and TRBJ2-7 provide the parts outside the CDR3, is DVKVTQSSRYLVKRTGEKVFLECVQDMDHENMFWYRQDPGLGLRLIYFSYDVKMKEKGDIPEGYSVSREKKERFSLILESASTNQTSMYLCASSKYSTSGYEQYFGPGTRLTVT.

The J gene is TRBJ2-7, the V gene TRBV4-3; D not certain. The germline CDR1 and CDR2 sequences are LGHNA and YSLEER. Trimming took off 0 bases at V and 4 bases at J, with 7 bases between the two ends. The CDR3 length is 13 residues. The CDR3 DNA reads TGCGCCAGCAGCCAAGAGGTGCTTTACGAGCAGTACTTC. Protein: CASSQEVLYEQYF.

The rearrangement joins TRBV7-9 to TRBJ2-5, with 11 bases lining up with TRBD2. The CDR3 is made up of 16 amino acids. Germline CDR1 reads SEHNR; CDR2 reads FQNEAQ (reference sequence). The junction had 9 bases not matched to a gene; V was cut back by 4 bases and J by 5 bases. The DNA of the CDR3 is TGTGCCAGCAGCTCCCCTTCTAGCGGGGGGTTCGAGACCCAGTACTTC. Its translation is CASSSPSSGGFETQYF.